A single sample gave rise to the 9 T cell receptor beta chains below, sequenced in a study of a mutant IDH1 vaccine in newly diagnosed glioma. The method was immunoSEQ multiplex PCR; TCRdb's version includes in-frame clones alone and lacks a portion of them. The sample has tens of thousands of clones, 81% seen once. Which antigens these TCRs recognize remains unknown. Stated time point: week 5, during vaccination. With topical imiquimod, each dose of the vaccine consisted of 300 ug of mutant IDH1 20-mer peptide. Sequenced here: PBMCs, sampled from a glioma patient whose treatment included an IDH1 peptide vaccine. Receptors originate from a man in his forties or fifties with glioma.

V gene TRBV7-8 combines with J gene TRBJ1-2, with 9 bases fitting TRBD1. Unmatched junction bases numbered 19, after V lost 4 bases and J lost 4 bases. The germline V gene has CDR1 SGHVS and CDR2 FQNEAQ. CDR3 size: 19 residues. In DNA form, the CDR3 reads TGTGCCAGCAGCTCCGGGGAGGATAGTTCGGGACAGGGATTCTATGGCTACACCTTC. It encodes CASSSGEDSSGQGFYGYTF.

The V call is TRBV7-2, the J call TRBJ1-2, with D possibly TRBD1 on 6 matching bases. The CDR3 runs 14 residues. Germline CDR1 is SGHTA and CDR2 is FQGNSA. V lost 1 base and J lost 7, with 13 bases in between. CDR3 loop: CASSLGSGAGGYTF. The CDR3 bases are TGTGCCAGCAGCTTAGGTTCGGGGGCAGGTGGCTACACCTTC.

V gene TRBV10-3 combines with J gene TRBJ1-6; D gene unclear. V lost 0 bases to trimming and J lost 7 bases, with 7 bases between them. CDR3 length: 14 residues. Germline CDR1 ENHRY, CDR2 SYGVKD. This chain's CDR3 is CAISESRVNSPLHF. In DNA form, the CDR3 reads TGTGCCATCAGTGAGTCCCGAGTCAATTCACCCCTCCACTTT.

The J gene is TRBJ1-5, the V gene TRBV27; D gene unclear. The V end was cut by 6 bases, the J end by 6 bases, with 12 bases between. Germline assignment: CDR1 MNHEY and CDR2 SMNVEV (reference sequence). The CDR3 contains 13 residues. This chain's CDR3 is CASSPQALQPQHF. CDR3 in DNA: TGTGCCAGCAGCCCCCAGGCCCTTCAGCCCCAGCATTTT.

V usage is TRBV9 and J usage is TRBJ2-6, with D perhaps being TRBD1 or TRBD2 (5 bases each). The germline V and J ends were trimmed by 3 bases and 2 bases, with 9 bases remaining between them. The CDR3 runs 15 residues. Germline V CDR1 and CDR2: SGDLS, YYNGEE. CDR3 sequence (DNA): TGTGCCAGCAGCGGGGGGACCCCTGGGGCCAACGTCCTGACTTTC. The encoded protein is CASSGGTPGANVLTF.

This clone was observed a few times. This CDR3 reads CSVEEIRAFF. DNA for the CDR3: TGCAGCGTTGAAGAGATCCGAGCTTTCTTT. The V call is TRBV29-1, the J call TRBJ1-1, with D uncertain. The CDR3 length is 10 residues. Trimming cost V 0 bases and J 10 bases, with 6 bases left between them. Germline V gene data show CDR1 as SQVTM and CDR2 as ANQGSEA.

The genes are TRBV10-3 and TRBJ2-5, with D possibly being TRBD2 (6 bases). In germline, CDR1 is ENHRY, CDR2 SYGVKD. The CDR3 length is 15 residues. V lost 5 bases, J lost 5 bases, and 18 bases lay in between. In nucleotides, the CDR3 is TGTGCCATCAGTATAGGACAAGGAGGGCAGGAGACCCAGTACTTC. Protein product: CAISIGQGGQETQYF.

This clone was found once. The CDR3 loop is CASSKELDSAYEQYF. CDR3 DNA sequence: TGTGCCAGCAGCAAAGAACTAGACTCCGCCTACGAGCAGTACTTC. This sequence joins TRBV5-6 and TRBJ2-7, with a weak D call TRBD2 (5 bases). Trimming removed 4 bases at V and 2 bases at J, with 16 bases between. The germline V gene has CDR1 SGHDT and CDR2 YYEEEE. CDR3 length: 15 residues.

The chain has TRBV18 and TRBJ2-7; 9 positions match TRBD1. There are 12 residues in the CDR3. J was trimmed by 5 bases and V by 8 bases; bases with no gene match: 4. Germline-derived CDR1 and CDR2 are KGHSH and LQKENI. The CDR3 coding sequence is TGTGCCAGCGGCCGGGACAGGGACGAGCAGTACTTC. Translating gives CASGRDRDEQYF.